This T cell receptor (beta chain) was sequenced during a study of blood T cell repertoires in COVID-19. Background on the study: Both acute and convalescent COVID-19 samples were obtained from the United States, Italy and Spain. T cells, B-cell-depleted T cells, or PBMCs provided the cDNA or gDNA that served as material.

Per the original data handling: The authors estimated nucleated cell counts from reference gene primer amplification. The data were produced by immunoSEQ multiplex PCR, yet TCRdb's version contains in-frame clones alone and is incomplete. From that table come the V and J calls and clone size; the DNA was used to work out D and trimming. The data contain under 300,000 clones, about nine tenths of them singletons. The CDR3 loop spans 15 amino acids. The V and J ends lost 5 bases and 0 bases, in that order; junction bases with no gene match: 4. CDR1 is SNHLY and CDR2 is FYNNEI in the germline V gene. The gene calls are TRBV2 and TRBJ2-1; 7 bases map to TRBD2. The clonotype comes from a woman aged 40-49 years who had recovered from COVID-19. Sequencing input: peripheral blood. The CDR3 sequence is CASSKLASSYNEQFF. The CDR3 DNA reads as TGTGCCAGCAGTAAACTAGCGAGCTCCTACAATGAGCAGTTCTTC.